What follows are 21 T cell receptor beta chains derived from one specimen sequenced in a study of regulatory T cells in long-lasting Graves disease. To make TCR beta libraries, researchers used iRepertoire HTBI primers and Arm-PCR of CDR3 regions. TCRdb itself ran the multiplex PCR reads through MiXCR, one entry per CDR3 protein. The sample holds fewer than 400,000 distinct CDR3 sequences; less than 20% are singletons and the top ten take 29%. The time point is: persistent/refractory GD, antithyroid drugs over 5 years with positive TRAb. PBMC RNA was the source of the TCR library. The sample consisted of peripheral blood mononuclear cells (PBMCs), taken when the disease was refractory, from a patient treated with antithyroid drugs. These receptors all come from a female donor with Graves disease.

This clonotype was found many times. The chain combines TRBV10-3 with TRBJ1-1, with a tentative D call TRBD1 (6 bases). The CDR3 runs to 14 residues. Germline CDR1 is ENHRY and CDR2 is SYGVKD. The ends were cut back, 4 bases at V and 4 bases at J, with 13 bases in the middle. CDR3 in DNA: TGTGCCATCAGTGGAGGGGGGGTGCTCACTGAAGCTTTCTTT. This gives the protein CAISGGGVLTEAFF.

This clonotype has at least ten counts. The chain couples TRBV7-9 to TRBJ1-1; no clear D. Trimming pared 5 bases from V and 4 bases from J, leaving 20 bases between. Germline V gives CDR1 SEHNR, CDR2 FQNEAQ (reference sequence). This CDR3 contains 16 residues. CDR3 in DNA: TGTGCCAGCAGCCCTCGGAGCGGGGATTGGGGCACTGAAGCTTTCTTT. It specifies CASSPRSGDWGTEAFF. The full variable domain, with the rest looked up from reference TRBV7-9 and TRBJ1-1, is DTGVSQNPRHKITKRGQNVTFRCDPISEHNRLYWYRQTLGQGPEFLTYFQNEAQLEKSRLLSDRFSAERPKGSFSTLEIQRTEQGDSAMYLCASSPRSGDWGTEAFFGQGTRLTVV.

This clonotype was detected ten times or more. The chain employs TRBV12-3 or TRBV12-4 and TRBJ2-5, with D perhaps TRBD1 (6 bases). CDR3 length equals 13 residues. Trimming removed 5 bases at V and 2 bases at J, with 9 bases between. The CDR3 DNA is TGTGCCAGCAGTGCAGGGACACAAGAGACCCAGTACTTC. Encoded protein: CASSAGTQETQYF.

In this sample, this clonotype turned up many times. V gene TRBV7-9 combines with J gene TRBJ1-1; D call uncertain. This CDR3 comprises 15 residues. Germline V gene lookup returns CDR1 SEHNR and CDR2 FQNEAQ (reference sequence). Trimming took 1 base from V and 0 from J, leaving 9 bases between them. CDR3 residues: CASSLDQSLNTEAFF. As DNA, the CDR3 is TGTGCCAGCAGCTTAGACCAATCCTTGAACACTGAAGCTTTCTTT. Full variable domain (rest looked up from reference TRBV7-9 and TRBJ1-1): DTGVSQNPRHKITKRGQNVTFRCDPISEHNRLYWYRQTLGQGPEFLTYFQNEAQLEKSRLLSDRFSAERPKGSFSTLEIQRTEQGDSAMYLCASSLDQSLNTEAFFGQGTRLTVV.

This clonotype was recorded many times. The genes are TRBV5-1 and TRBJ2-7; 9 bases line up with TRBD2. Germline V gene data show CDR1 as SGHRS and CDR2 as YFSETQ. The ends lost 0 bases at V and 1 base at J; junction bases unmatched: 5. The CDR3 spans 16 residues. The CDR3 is CASSLGPSGRSYEQYF. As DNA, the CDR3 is TGCGCCAGCAGCTTGGGGCCCAGCGGGAGGTCCTACGAGCAGTACTTC.

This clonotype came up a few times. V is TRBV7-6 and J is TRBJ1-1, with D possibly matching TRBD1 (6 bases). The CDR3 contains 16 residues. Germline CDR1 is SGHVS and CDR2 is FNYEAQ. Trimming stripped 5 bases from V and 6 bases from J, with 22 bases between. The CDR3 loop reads CASSPAPRQVLSEAFF. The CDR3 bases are TGTGCCAGCAGCCCCGCCCCTAGACAGGTTCTTTCTGAAGCTTTCTTT.

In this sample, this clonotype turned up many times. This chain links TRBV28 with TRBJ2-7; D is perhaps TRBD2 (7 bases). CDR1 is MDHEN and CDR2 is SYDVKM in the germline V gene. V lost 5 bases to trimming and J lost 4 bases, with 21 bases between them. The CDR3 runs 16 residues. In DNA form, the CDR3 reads TGTGCCAGCAGTACGTCCGGGGGGCGTGTATGGTACGAGCAGTACTTC. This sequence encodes CASSTSGGRVWYEQYF.

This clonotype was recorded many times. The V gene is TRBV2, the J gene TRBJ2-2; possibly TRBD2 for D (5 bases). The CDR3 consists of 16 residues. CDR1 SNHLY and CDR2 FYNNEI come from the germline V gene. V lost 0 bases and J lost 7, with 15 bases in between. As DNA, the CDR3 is TGTGCCAGCAGTGAAGCCGGAACGGGGTGGGGCGGGGAGCTGTTTTTT. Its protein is CASSEAGTGWGGELFF.

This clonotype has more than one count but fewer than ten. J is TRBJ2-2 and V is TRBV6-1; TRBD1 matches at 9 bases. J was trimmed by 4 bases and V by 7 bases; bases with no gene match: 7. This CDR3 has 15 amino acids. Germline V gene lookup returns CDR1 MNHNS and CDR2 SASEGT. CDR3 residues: CASISGTGITGELFF. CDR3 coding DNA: TGTGCCAGCATATCCGGGACAGGGATCACCGGGGAGCTGTTTTTT.

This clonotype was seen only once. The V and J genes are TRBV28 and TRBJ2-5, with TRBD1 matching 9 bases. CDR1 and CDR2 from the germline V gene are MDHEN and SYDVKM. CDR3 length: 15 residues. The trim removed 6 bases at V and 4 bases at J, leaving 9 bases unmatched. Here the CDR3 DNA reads TGTGCCAGCAGATCACCGGGACAGGGAGGAGAGACCCAGTACTTC. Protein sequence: CASRSPGQGGETQYF.

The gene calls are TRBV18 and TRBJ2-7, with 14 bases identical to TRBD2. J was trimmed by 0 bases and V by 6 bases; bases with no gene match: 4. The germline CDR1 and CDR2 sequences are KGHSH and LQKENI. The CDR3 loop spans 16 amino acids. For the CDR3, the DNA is TGTGCCAGCTCCTCGGGACTAGCGGGAGCCTCCTACGAGCAGTACTTC. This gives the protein CASSSGLAGASYEQYF.

CDR3 protein: CASSQGAPREPQHF. DNA of the CDR3: TGTGCCAGCAGCCAAGGGGCACCTCGTGAGCCCCAGCATTTT. J is TRBJ1-5 and V is TRBV3-1; D is unresolved. Germline V gives CDR1 LGHDT, CDR2 YNNKEL (reference sequence). V was trimmed by 1 base and J by 8 bases, leaving 12 bases between them. The CDR3 length is 14 residues.

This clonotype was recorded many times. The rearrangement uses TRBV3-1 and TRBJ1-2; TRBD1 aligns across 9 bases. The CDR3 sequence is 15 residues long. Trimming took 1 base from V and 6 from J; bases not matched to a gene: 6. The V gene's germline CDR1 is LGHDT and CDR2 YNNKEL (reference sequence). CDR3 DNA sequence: TGTGCCAGCAGCCAAGCCGGGACAGGGAAGGATGGCTACACCTTC. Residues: CASSQAGTGKDGYTF.

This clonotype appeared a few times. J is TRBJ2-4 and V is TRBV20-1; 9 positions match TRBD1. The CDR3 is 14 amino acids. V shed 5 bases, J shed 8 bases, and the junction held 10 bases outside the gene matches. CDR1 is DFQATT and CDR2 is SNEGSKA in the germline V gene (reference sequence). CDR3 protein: CSAQAGTGRYIQYF. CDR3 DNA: TGCAGTGCTCAGGCCGGGACAGGGCGGTACATTCAGTACTTC.

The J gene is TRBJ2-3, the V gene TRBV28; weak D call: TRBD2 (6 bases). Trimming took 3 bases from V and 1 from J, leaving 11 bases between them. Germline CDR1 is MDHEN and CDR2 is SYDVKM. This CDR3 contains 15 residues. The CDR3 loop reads CASSFAGIRTDTQYF. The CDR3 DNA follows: TGTGCCAGCAGTTTTGCGGGAATCCGCACAGATACGCAGTATTTT. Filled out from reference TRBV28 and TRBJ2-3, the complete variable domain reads DVKVTQSSRYLVKRTGEKVFLECVQDMDHENMFWYRQDPGLGLRLIYFSYDVKMKEKGDIPEGYSVSREKKERFSLILESASTNQTSMYLCASSFAGIRTDTQYFGPGTRLTVL.

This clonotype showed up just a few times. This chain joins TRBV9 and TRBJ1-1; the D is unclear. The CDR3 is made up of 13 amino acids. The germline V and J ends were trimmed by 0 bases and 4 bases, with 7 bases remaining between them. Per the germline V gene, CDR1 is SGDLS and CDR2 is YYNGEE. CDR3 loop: CASSVGQSTEAFF. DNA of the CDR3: TGTGCCAGCAGCGTAGGCCAGTCCACTGAAGCTTTCTTT.

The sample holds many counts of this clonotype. The CDR3 nucleotides read TGTGCCAGCAGACACTGGACAGCGCCGGACACCCAGTACTTC. Amino acid sequence: CASRHWTAPDTQYF. The rearrangement joins TRBV7-9 to TRBJ2-5; tentative D call: TRBD1 (6 bases). CDR1 and CDR2 (germline): SEHNR, FQNEAQ (reference sequence). This CDR3 is built from 14 residues. Trimming took off 6 bases at V and 8 bases at J, with 19 bases between the two ends.

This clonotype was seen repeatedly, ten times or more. CDR3 in DNA: TGTGCCAGCAGCGGGGACCCGGGACTAGCGGGAGGGCCTTCTGAGGAGACCCAGTACTTC. Translating it yields CASSGDPGLAGGPSEETQYF. This chain links TRBV2 with TRBJ2-5, with TRBD2 identical over 16 bases. Germline V gene lookup returns CDR1 SNHLY and CDR2 FYNNEI. V lost 6 bases to trimming and J lost 5 bases; unmatched junction nucleotides: 18. This CDR3 is 20 amino acids long.

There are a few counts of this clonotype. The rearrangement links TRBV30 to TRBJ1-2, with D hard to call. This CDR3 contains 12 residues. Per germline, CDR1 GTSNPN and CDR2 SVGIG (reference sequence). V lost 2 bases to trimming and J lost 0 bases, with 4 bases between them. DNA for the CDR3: TGTGCCTGGAGTATTGCTAACTATGGCTACACCTTC. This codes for CAWSIANYGYTF.

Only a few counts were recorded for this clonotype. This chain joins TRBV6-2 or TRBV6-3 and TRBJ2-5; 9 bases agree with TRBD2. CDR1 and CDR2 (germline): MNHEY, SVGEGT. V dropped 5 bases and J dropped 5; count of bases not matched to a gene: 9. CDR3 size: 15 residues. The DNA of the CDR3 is TGTGCCAGCAGTCCTCAAGGACTAGCGAGGGAGACCCAGTACTTC. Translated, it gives CASSPQGLARETQYF.

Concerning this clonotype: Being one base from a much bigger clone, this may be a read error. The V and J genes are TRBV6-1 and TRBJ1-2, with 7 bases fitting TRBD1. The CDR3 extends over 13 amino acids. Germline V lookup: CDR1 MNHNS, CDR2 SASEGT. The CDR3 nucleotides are TGTGCCAGCGGTGAAGGGGGCAGGGCTGGCTACACCTTC. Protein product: CASGEGGRAGYTF.